This TCR beta chain was identified in a study of T-cell memory formation after mild COVID-19. The study, taken as a whole, reports: Whereas later expanders leaned CD4+, clones contracting day 15 to 85 showed a balanced CD4/CD8 makeup.

With respect to this clonotype: Its cognate antigen is unknown.

The CDR3 loop spans 15 amino acids. CDR1 and CDR2 from the germline V gene are SEHNR and FQNEAQ (reference sequence). V lost 5 bases, J lost 8 bases, and 21 bases lay in between. MiXCR was run by TCRdb on the 5' RACE reads, yielding one entry per CDR3 protein. The table lists more than 110,000 distinct CDR3 sequences, approximately 25% of them singletons. Sequencing was carried out using PBMCs or a T cell subset sorted from them (not recorded which). This TCR was sampled from an adult woman who had mild COVID-19 (a few samples of this study predate the infection). Cell type and time point are not known. The V and J genes are TRBV7-9 and TRBJ1-2; D ambiguous. For the CDR3, the DNA is TGTGCCAGCAGCGACATACAGTCCCCCACGGCGGGCTACACCTTC. It specifies CASSDIQSPTAGYTF.